This T cell receptor (beta chain) was profiled in a study of cytomegalovirus exposure and HLA in healthy donors. This CDR3 comprises 18 residues. V lost 0 bases to trimming and J lost 0 bases; unmatched junction nucleotides: 8. CDR1 is LNHNV, CDR2 YYDKDF, per germline (reference sequence). Study-level results: In vitro, three CMV-associated chains proved specific for CMV antigens. Cytomegalovirus association was assigned to approximately 160 TCR beta chains. Across donors, most TCRs were seen rarely, yet some public ones were widespread. Reports credit the classifier with highly specific, highly sensitive diagnosis of cytomegalovirus status.

Sequencing used immunoSEQ multiplex PCR; TCRdb keeps in-frame clones, though not all of them. The table lists about 240,000 clones, approximately 84% of them singletons, with roughly 1.2% in the top ten. About this clone itself: The antigen is undetermined.

The source of this sequence is a woman between 25 and 40 years old in good health and CMV-seropositive. Sequencing input: PBMCs. V is TRBV15 and J is TRBJ1-5; 7 bases are a match to TRBD1. The CDR3 spells CATSRDSTGINSNQPQHF. The CDR3 nucleotides read TGTGCCACCAGCAGAGATTCGACAGGGATCAATAGCAATCAGCCCCAGCATTTT.